Shown below are 9 T cell receptor beta chains from a single sample sequenced in a study of identical twins. TCRdb called the 5' RACE reads again in MiXCR, with one record for every CDR3 protein. The sample shows around 160,000 distinct CDR3 sequences, under 4.5% of them seen only once. Sequences were obtained from memory T cells sorted from blood. The receptors come from a man aged 18 to 29 in good health.

The sample holds many counts of this clonotype. The genes are TRBV6-2 or TRBV6-3 and TRBJ2-1, with 13 nucleotides matching TRBD2. The CDR3 totals 15 residues. Per germline, CDR1 MNHEY and CDR2 SVGEGT. Germline trimming cut 8 bases from V and 8 bases from J; bases unmatched to any gene: 9. The CDR3: CASLRGLAGIDEQFF. Here the CDR3 DNA reads TGTGCCAGCCTTCGGGGACTAGCGGGAATCGATGAGCAGTTCTTC.

There are many counts of this clonotype. This rearrangement joins TRBV12-3 or TRBV12-4 to TRBJ2-2; maybe TRBD2 (6 bases). The V and J ends lost 7 bases and 8 bases respectively, with 20 bases between them. This CDR3 has 15 residues. Here the CDR3 reads CASTGTLRSLGELFF. CDR3 coding DNA: TGTGCCAGCACCGGGACTCTACGTTCGTTGGGGGAGCTGTTTTTT.

This clonotype was found many times. The rearrangement links TRBV25-1 to TRBJ1-3; D is undetermined. V was clipped by 6 bases and J by 6 bases, with 6 bases between them. Germline assignment: CDR1 MGHDK and CDR2 SYGVNS. The CDR3 is 11 amino acids. CDR3 DNA sequence: TGTGCCAGCAGGGATTTAAACACCATATATTTT. Protein: CASRDLNTIYF.

This clonotype was observed many times. V usage is TRBV12-3 or TRBV12-4 and J usage is TRBJ1-5; no firm D call. The CDR3 is 12 residues long. The V and J ends lost 3 bases and 6 bases respectively, with 6 bases between them. The CDR3 nucleotides are TGTGCCAGCAGTTTCGTCGGTCAGCCCCAGCATTTT. It yields the protein CASSFVGQPQHF.

This clonotype was observed many times. The gene calls are TRBV7-2 and TRBJ2-1; TRBD2 matches 7 bases. Trimming at V came to 7 bases and at J to 3 bases, leaving 9 bases not matched to a gene. The CDR3 loop spans 15 amino acids. Germline V CDR1 and CDR2: SGHTA, FQGNSA. The CDR3 DNA reads TGTGCCAGCACCCTATCTAGCGGTCTCTACAATGAGCAGTTCTTC. Encoded protein: CASTLSSGLYNEQFF. The entire variable domain, with the rest obtained from reference TRBV7-2 and TRBJ2-1, is as follows: GAGVSQSPSNKVTEKGKDVELRCDPISGHTALYWYRQSLGQGLEFLIYFQGNSAPDKSGLPSDRFSAERTGGSVSTLTIQRTQQEDSAVYLCASTLSSGLYNEQFFGPGTRLTVL.

This rearrangement joins TRBV6-8 to TRBJ2-1; TRBD2 aligns across 9 bases. Germline-derived CDR1 and CDR2 are MNHGY and SAAAGT. V shed 8 bases and J 7 bases; nucleotides not matched to a gene: 30. The CDR3 contains 21 residues. In DNA form, the CDR3 reads TGTGCCAGCGAATGCAATCACCCAAGCGGGAGGCACTCCCCTGGCCTGAATGAGCAGTTCTTC. It yields the protein CASECNHPSGRHSPGLNEQFF.

At least ten counts were recorded for this clonotype. The V call is TRBV5-6, the J call TRBJ2-1; unclear D gene. Germline assignment: CDR1 SGHDT and CDR2 YYEEEE. The CDR3 sequence is 13 residues long. The V end was cut by 0 bases, the J end by 11 bases, with 12 bases between. DNA of the CDR3: TGTGCCAGCAGCTTGGTTGGGCCCGGTCAGCAGTTCTTC. Its protein product is CASSLVGPGQQFF.

This clonotype was observed many times. The CDR3, as DNA: TGCAGTGCTGAATTAGCGGGAGCCTACAATGAGCAGTTCTTC. Translation gives CSAELAGAYNEQFF. The chain has TRBV20-1 and TRBJ2-1; 9 nucleotides agree with TRBD2. The CDR3 has 14 residues. Germline values: CDR1 DFQATT, CDR2 SNEGSKA (reference sequence). After removal of 5 bases from V and 2 bases from J, the junction contained 4 bases not matched to a gene.

This clonotype was seen ten or more times. The chain couples TRBV11-2 to TRBJ1-2, with 10 bases matching TRBD1. In germline, CDR1 is SGHAT, CDR2 FQNNGV. CDR3 length equals 16 residues. V gave up 3 bases and J gave up 4 bases; unmatched junction bases: 8. CDR3 in DNA: TGTGCCAGCAGCTTGGGGACAGGGGCGTGGGGCTATGGCTACACCTTC. This gives the protein CASSLGTGAWGYGYTF.